This T cell receptor beta chain was identified during a study of blood T cell dynamics during melanoma immunotherapy. Study overall: First-line therapy was either pembrolizumab or nivolumab with ipilimumab for metastatic melanoma.

Time point given: week 3, after first cycle of checkpoint inhibitor. Patients had no prior systemic cancer treatment, immunosuppressants or other active cancers. This CDR3 is 15 amino acids long. J gave up 5 bases and V 1 base, and 6 bases lay outside the gene matches. Germline values: CDR1 MDHEN, CDR2 SYDVKM. This table comes from immunoSEQ multiplex PCR, and its TCRdb copy is limited to in-frame clones, with some not included. The sample carries some 13,000 clones, roughly 85% recorded once. The sample in question was blood, obtained from a patient treated with checkpoint blockade. The TCR was taken from a human donor with melanoma. V gene TRBV28 combines with J gene TRBJ2-7, with 9 bases that match TRBD1. CDR3 bases: TGTGCCAGCAGTTTATCTGGACAGGGGAACGACGAGCAGTACTTC. This codes for CASSLSGQGNDEQYF.